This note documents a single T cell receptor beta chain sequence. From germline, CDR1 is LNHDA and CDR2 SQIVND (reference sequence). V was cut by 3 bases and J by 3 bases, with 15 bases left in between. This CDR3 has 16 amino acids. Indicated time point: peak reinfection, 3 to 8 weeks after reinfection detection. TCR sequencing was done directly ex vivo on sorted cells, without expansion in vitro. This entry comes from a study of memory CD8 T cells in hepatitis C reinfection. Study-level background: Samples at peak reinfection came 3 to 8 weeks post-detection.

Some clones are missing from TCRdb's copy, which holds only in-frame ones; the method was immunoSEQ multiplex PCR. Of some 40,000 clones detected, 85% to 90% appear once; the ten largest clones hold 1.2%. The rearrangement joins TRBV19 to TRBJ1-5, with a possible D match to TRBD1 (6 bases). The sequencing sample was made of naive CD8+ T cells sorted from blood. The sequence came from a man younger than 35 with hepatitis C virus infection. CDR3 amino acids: CASSIVTGYNNQPQHF. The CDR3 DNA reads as TGTGCCAGTAGTATTGTAACAGGGTATAACAATCAGCCCCAGCATTTT.